What follows describes a single T cell receptor beta chain. The data are from a study of T cell changes during pregnancy in multiple sclerosis. Trimming removed 0 bases from V and 3 bases from J, with 14 bases in between. Germline assignment: CDR1 MGHRA and CDR2 YSYEKL. CDR3 size: 17 residues. Clones were sequenced by immunoSEQ multiplex PCR, and TCRdb holds only the in-frame ones, with some missing. This sample has about 80,000 clones, with roughly nine tenths found just once. The source was CD4+ T cells from peripheral blood mononuclear cells, collected before pregnancy. V is TRBV4-1 and J is TRBJ2-2; no clear D gene. The receptor was isolated from a female donor with multiple sclerosis, enrolled in a pregnancy study. CDR3 in amino acids: CASSQDRSALDTGELFF. The CDR3, as DNA: TGCGCCAGCAGCCAAGATAGGAGCGCACTCGACACCGGGGAGCTGTTTTTT.